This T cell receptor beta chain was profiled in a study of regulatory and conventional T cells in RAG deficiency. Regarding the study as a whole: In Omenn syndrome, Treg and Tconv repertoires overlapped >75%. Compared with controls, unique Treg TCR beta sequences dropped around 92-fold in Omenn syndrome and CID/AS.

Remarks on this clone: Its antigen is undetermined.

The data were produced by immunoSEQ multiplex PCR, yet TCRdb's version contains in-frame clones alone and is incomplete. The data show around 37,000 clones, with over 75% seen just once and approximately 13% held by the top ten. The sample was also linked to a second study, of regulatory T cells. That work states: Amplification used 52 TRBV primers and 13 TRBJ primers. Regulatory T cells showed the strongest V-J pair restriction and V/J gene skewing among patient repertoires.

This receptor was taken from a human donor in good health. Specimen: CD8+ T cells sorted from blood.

The chain's CDR3 is CASSLQGPDGSPLHF. CDR3 in DNA: TGCGCCAGCAGCTTACAGGGTCCCGACGGTTCACCCCTCCACTTT. The gene calls are TRBV5-1 and TRBJ1-6, with a possible D match to TRBD1 (6 bases). Germline values: CDR1 SGHRS, CDR2 YFSETQ. V lost 2 bases, J lost 9 bases, and 15 bases lay in between. The CDR3 loop spans 15 amino acids. Complete variable domain (other parts from reference TRBV5-1 and TRBJ1-6): KAGVTQTPRYLIKTRGQQVTLSCSPISGHRSVSWYQQTPGQGLQFLFEYFSETQRNKGNFPGRFSGRQFSNSRSEMNVSTLELGDSALYLCASSLQGPDGSPLHFGNGTRLTVT.